The 14 T cell receptor beta chains listed next were all sequenced from one sample in a study of Graves' ophthalmopathy and Graves' hyperthyroidism. RNA transcripts were the template, and TCR beta CDR3 regions were amplified from them. First-round RT-PCR with HTBI primers preceded a second-round multiplex PCR. Each CDR3 protein is one row after TCRdb ran MiXCR on the multiplex PCR reads. The sample lists a few hundred thousand distinct CDR3 sequences, roughly 17% occurring once. Material: peripheral blood. The source of these receptors is an adult man with Graves' ophthalmopathy.

Ten or more counts support this clonotype. V and J are TRBV20-1 and TRBJ1-1, with 12 bases lining up with TRBD1. After removal of 6 bases from V and 0 bases from J, the junction contained 8 bases not matched to a gene. Per germline, CDR1 DFQATT and CDR2 SNEGSKA (reference sequence). The CDR3 loop spans 16 amino acids. The CDR3 protein is CSAFGTGGYMNTEAFF. The CDR3, as DNA: TGCAGTGCCTTCGGGACAGGGGGCTACATGAACACTGAAGCTTTCTTT.

In this sample, this clonotype turned up many times. The chain combines TRBV5-1 with TRBJ2-5; D remains unclear. The length of the CDR3 is 14 residues. Germline CDR1 is SGHRS and CDR2 is YFSETQ. Trimming took 2 bases from V and 1 from J, leaving 9 bases between them. CDR3 sequence reads: CASSFGPSQETQYF. DNA of the CDR3: TGCGCCAGCAGCTTTGGGCCCTCCCAAGAGACCCAGTACTTC.

The sample holds many counts of this clonotype. This chain joins TRBV4-2 and TRBJ2-7, with 8 bases aligning to TRBD2. The V segment lost 0 bases and the J segment 6 bases; nucleotides outside the gene matches: 7. The V gene's germline CDR1 is LGHNA and CDR2 YNFKEQ. The CDR3 covers 15 residues. CDR3 loop: CASSQESRGGREQYF. Here the CDR3 DNA reads TGTGCCAGCAGCCAAGAAAGCCGGGGGGGCCGCGAGCAGTACTTC.

This clonotype was seen a few times. The chain recombines TRBV11-2 with TRBJ2-2, with 9 bases lining up with TRBD1. The CDR3 runs 15 residues. Germline V gene lookup returns CDR1 SGHAT and CDR2 FQNNGV. The ends lost 1 base at V and 7 bases at J; junction bases unmatched: 4. The DNA of the CDR3 is TGTGCCAGCAGCTTAGGACAGGGGGTCGGCGGGGAGCTGTTTTTT. It specifies CASSLGQGVGGELFF.

Many counts were recorded for this clonotype. The CDR3 sequence is CASSLHTGNNQPQHF. DNA of the CDR3: TGTGCCAGCAGCTTGCACACAGGGAACAATCAGCCCCAGCATTTT. The chain has TRBV5-5 and TRBJ1-5, with a possible D match to TRBD1 (6 bases). Trimming took off 1 base at V and 3 bases at J, with 11 bases between the two ends. The V gene's germline CDR1 is SGHKS and CDR2 YYEKEE (reference sequence). This CDR3 is built from 15 residues. Looking up the rest from reference TRBV5-5 and TRBJ1-5 gives the full variable domain: DAGVTQSPTHLIKTRGQQVTLRCSPISGHKSVSWYQQVLGQGPQFIFQYYEKEERGRGNFPDRFSARQFPNYSSELNVNALLLGDSALYLCASSLHTGNNQPQHFGDGTRLSIL.

This clonotype was observed many times. The chain has TRBV6-4 and TRBJ2-5; 11 bases fit TRBD2. This CDR3 spans 15 amino acids. CDR1 is MRHNA and CDR2 is SNTAGT in the germline V gene. V gave up 2 bases and J gave up 3 bases; unmatched junction bases: 2. The CDR3 loop is CASSDPGLAEETQYF. CDR3 DNA: TGTGCCAGCAGTGACCCGGGACTAGCGGAAGAGACCCAGTACTTC.

This chain joins TRBV2 and TRBJ1-5, with 7 bases aligning to TRBD1. V shed 6 bases and J 5 bases; nucleotides not matched to a gene: 10. The CDR3 is made up of 15 amino acids. CDR1 is SNHLY, CDR2 FYNNEI, per germline. CDR3 sequence: CASRADRAAHQPQHF. CDR3 coding DNA: TGTGCCAGCAGGGCAGACAGGGCGGCGCATCAGCCCCAGCATTTT.

V usage is TRBV18 and J usage is TRBJ1-5, with TRBD1 identical over 11 bases. The CDR3 is 15 residues long. Trimming took 2 bases from V and 9 from J; bases not matched to a gene: 6. Per the germline V gene, CDR1 is KGHSH and CDR2 is LQKENI. DNA of the CDR3: TGTGCCAGCTCACCAGACCAGGACAGGGGGCGGCCCCAGCATTTT. Protein: CASSPDQDRGRPQHF.

This clonotype was seen many times. The CDR3 coding sequence is TGTGCCAGCAGTTTTGAACAGGGACCTAACCAGCCCCAGCATTTT. Encoded protein: CASSFEQGPNQPQHF. The rearrangement uses TRBV12-3 or TRBV12-4 and TRBJ1-5; D possibly corresponds to TRBD1 (6 bases). Trimming pared 3 bases from V and 7 bases from J, leaving 16 bases between. CDR3 length equals 15 residues.

This chain links TRBV7-2 with TRBJ2-7; TRBD2 matches at 7 bases. The CDR3 sequence is 13 residues long. The ends lost 5 bases at V and 2 bases at J; junction bases unmatched: 3. The germline gives CDR1 SGHTA, CDR2 FQGNSA. The CDR3 DNA sequence: TGTGCCAGCAGCATACTAGCGCCCTACGAGCAGTACTTC. Protein product: CASSILAPYEQYF.

This clonotype was recorded at least ten times. The rearrangement links TRBV6-1 to TRBJ2-7; D ambiguous. There are 17 residues in the CDR3. Germline CDR1 MNHNS, CDR2 SASEGT. V was clipped by 3 bases and J by 0 bases, with 18 bases between them. CDR3 nucleotide sequence: TGTGCCAGCAGTGAGCATCCACATTCGAGGAGCTCCTACGAGCAGTACTTC. As protein: CASSEHPHSRSSYEQYF.

This clonotype showed up many times. The chain employs TRBV10-3 and TRBJ1-5, with no clear D. Germline CDR1 is ENHRY and CDR2 is SYGVKD. Trimming pared 0 bases from V and 3 bases from J, leaving 9 bases between. The CDR3 totals 15 residues. The CDR3 sequence is CAISESRAANQPQHF. The CDR3 coding sequence is TGTGCCATCAGTGAGTCTAGGGCGGCCAATCAGCCCCAGCATTTT.

In this sample, this clonotype turned up many times. The rearrangement uses TRBV7-9 and TRBJ2-7; D could derive from TRBD1 or TRBD2 (6 bases each). Germline values: CDR1 SEHNR, CDR2 FQNEAQ (reference sequence). There are 15 residues in the CDR3. V was cut by 4 bases and J by 2 bases, with 15 bases left in between. The CDR3 protein is CASSYPGAATYEQYF. Here the CDR3 DNA reads TGTGCCAGCAGCTACCCGGGGGCTGCGACCTACGAGCAGTACTTC.

This clonotype was counted between two and nine times. A read error may explain this, as a much larger clone is one base away. The chain joins TRBV4-2 to TRBJ2-7; TRBD2 matches 9 bases. The CDR3 spans 16 residues. CDR1 is LGHNA and CDR2 is YNFKEQ in the germline V gene. The CDR3 reads CAISRSGGRALYEQYF. In nucleotides, the CDR3 is TGTGCCATCAGCCGATCTGGCGGGAGGGCCCTCTACGAGCAGTACTTC.